The subject of this entry is one T cell receptor beta chain. Its antigen remains unknown. CDR1 and CDR2 from the germline V gene are MDHEN and SYDVKM. The CDR3 loop spans 15 amino acids. V lost 3 bases and J 10 bases, leaving 16 bases between the germline ends. This sample is part of a study of T cell responses to AZD1222 COVID-19 vaccine. Study-level results: Of spike-specific TCRs, nearly half reportedly target regions left unmutated in variants.

This table comes from immunoSEQ multiplex PCR, and its TCRdb copy is limited to in-frame clones, with some not included. The sample shows more than 110,000 clones, 92% of them seen only once. The chain joins TRBV28 to TRBJ1-6; TRBD1 might be the D (6 bases). The sequence was obtained from an adult in good health. The starting material was peripheral blood, obtained on day 0 of AZD1222 vaccination. The CDR3 coding sequence is TGTGCCAGCAGTTTGGCAGGGGCCCTAAGCTCACCCCTCCACTTT. Encoded protein: CASSLAGALSSPLHF.